These 28 T cell receptor beta chains share one sample of origin, sequenced in a study of cytomegalovirus exposure and HLA in healthy donors. The PCR ran on 60 Vbeta and 13 Jbeta primers. Using immunoSEQ multiplex PCR, the repertoire was profiled, and TCRdb retains in-frame clones only, with some absent. The data hold 220,000 or so clones, with around 73% observed a single time. Sequenced sample: PBMCs. All receptors derive from a male donor in good health and CMV-seronegative.

The rearrangement uses TRBV7-8 and TRBJ2-5; possibly TRBD2 for D (7 bases). The CDR3 spans 12 residues. Trimming pared 6 bases from V and 7 bases from J, leaving 12 bases between. Per the germline V gene, CDR1 is SGHVS and CDR2 is FQNEAQ. The chain's CDR3 is CASSTGGGTQYF. In DNA, the CDR3 is TGTGCCAGCAGTACGGGGGGCGGGACCCAGTACTTC.

Of note for this clone: Other DNA variants within this sample encode the same CDR3. The chain is built from TRBV7-9 and TRBJ1-1; D remains unclear. V lost 1 base, J lost 0 bases, and 6 bases lay in between. The CDR3 contains 14 residues. In germline, CDR1 is SEHNR, CDR2 FQNEAQ (reference sequence). CDR3 DNA sequence: TGTGCCAGCAGCTTAGGGCAGGTGAACACTGAAGCTTTCTTT. It encodes CASSLGQVNTEAFF.

The genes are TRBV6-4 and TRBJ2-7; 7 bases map to TRBD2. The CDR3 is made up of 15 amino acids. From germline, CDR1 is MRHNA and CDR2 SNTAGT. The ends lost 6 bases at V and 2 bases at J; junction bases unmatched: 10. The CDR3 nucleotides read TGTGCCAGCAGAACGGGAGGTACTGGTCCCTACGAGCAGTACTTC. It is translated as CASRTGGTGPYEQYF.

The CDR3 DNA reads TGTGCCAGCAGTTTACTCGGCGCAGGGCTTGCGGAGACCCAGTACTTC. It specifies CASSLLGAGLAETQYF. V usage is TRBV28 and J usage is TRBJ2-5; weak D call: TRBD1 (5 bases). Deletions cut 2 bases from V and 5 bases from J, with 18 bases between. The CDR3 covers 16 residues. CDR1 and CDR2 (germline): MDHEN, SYDVKM.

As DNA, the CDR3 is TGTGCCAGCAGGGGGGGGGCAGGGCCCTACGAGCAGTACTTC. Translated: CASRGGAGPYEQYF. The V and J genes are TRBV2 and TRBJ2-7; the D gene is possibly TRBD2 (7 bases). The V gene lost 6 bases and the J gene lost 2 bases, with 14 bases spanning the gap. In germline, CDR1 is SNHLY, CDR2 FYNNEI. The CDR3 is 14 amino acids.

Note on this clone: Germline is not matched at one junction end, which may reflect a read error. This chain uses TRBV27 with TRBJ2-3, with TRBD1 matching over 12 bases. Germline assignment: CDR1 MNHEY and CDR2 SMNVEV (reference sequence). The CDR3 runs 15 residues. CDR3 residues: CASSSGTGGMDMQYF. CDR3 bases: TGTGCCAGCAGTTCCGGGACAGGGGGCATGGATATGCAGTATTTT.

The chain combines TRBV5-5 with TRBJ2-7; 8 nucleotides line up with TRBD2. With V trimmed by 3 bases and J by 2 bases, 7 bases remained unmatched. This CDR3 has 15 amino acids. The germline V gene has CDR1 SGHKS and CDR2 YYEKEE (reference sequence). The CDR3 sequence is CASSSGGGGAYEQYF. The CDR3 DNA follows: TGTGCCAGCAGCTCGGGAGGGGGAGGAGCCTACGAGCAGTACTTC.

V gene TRBV6-1 combines with J gene TRBJ2-3, with 12 bases that match TRBD2. With 5 bases clipped from V and 4 bases from J, the junction kept 4 bases outside the gene matches. Germline V lookup: CDR1 MNHNS, CDR2 SASEGT. The CDR3 extends over 15 amino acids. The CDR3 is CASSRLAGAADTQYF. The DNA of the CDR3 is TGTGCCAGCAGTAGACTAGCGGGAGCCGCAGATACGCAGTATTTT.

This clone was seen more than once but under ten times. This specimen includes other DNA sequences encoding the same CDR3. The CDR3 nucleotides read TGTGCCAGCAGTTCCGGACTAGCTTTTAATACCGGGGAGCTGTTTTTT. Amino acids: CASSSGLAFNTGELFF. This rearrangement joins TRBV27 to TRBJ2-2, with 8 bases that match TRBD2. V dropped 4 bases and J dropped 5; count of bases not matched to a gene: 9. The CDR3 sequence is 16 residues long. Germline lookup yields CDR1 MNHEY and CDR2 SMNVEV (reference sequence).

The chain joins TRBV11-3 to TRBJ2-5; maybe TRBD2 (5 bases). The V gene's germline CDR1 is SGHNT and CDR2 YENEEA. The CDR3 has 13 amino acids. Trimming shortened V by 1 base and J by 2 bases, and 5 bases separated the two germline ends. The CDR3: CASSLGGQETQYF. CDR3 sequence (DNA): TGTGCCAGCAGCTTAGGCGGGCAAGAGACCCAGTACTTC.

Points on this clone: Other DNA sequences in this specimen translate into the identical CDR3. The chain joins TRBV5-1 to TRBJ2-3; no clear D. The CDR3 is 14 residues long. V lost 4 bases and J 0 bases, leaving 9 bases between the germline ends. The germline gives CDR1 SGHRS, CDR2 YFSETQ. The CDR3 protein is CASSLGGSTDTQYF. The CDR3 nucleotides read TGCGCCAGCAGCCTGGGCGGTAGCACAGATACGCAGTATTTT.

This clone appeared a few times. The chain carries TRBV5-5 and TRBJ1-1, with D unresolved. CDR3 length equals 12 residues. V was trimmed by 3 bases and J by 6 bases, leaving 9 bases between them. Per germline, CDR1 SGHKS and CDR2 YYEKEE (reference sequence). The chain's CDR3 is CASSWQNAEAFF. CDR3 DNA sequence: TGTGCCAGCAGCTGGCAGAATGCTGAAGCTTTCTTT.

The V call is TRBV29-1, the J call TRBJ1-1; 9 positions match TRBD1. Germline trimming cut 0 bases from V and 2 bases from J; bases unmatched to any gene: 4. Germline V CDR1 and CDR2: SQVTM, ANQGSEA. There are 15 residues in the CDR3. CDR3 in DNA: TGCAGCGTTGAAGACCCGGACAGGGGAAACACTGAAGCTTTCTTT. This encodes CSVEDPDRGNTEAFF.

In its sample, this clone was seen once. CDR3: CASSFQGASTDTQYF. The CDR3 bases are TGCGCCAGCAGCTTCCAGGGGGCGAGCACAGATACGCAGTATTTT. The chain combines TRBV5-1 with TRBJ2-3; 8 bases map to TRBD1. Trimming removed 2 bases from V and 0 bases from J; junction bases left unmatched: 2. The CDR3 covers 15 residues. Germline loops: CDR1 SGHRS, CDR2 YFSETQ.

The chain couples TRBV2 to TRBJ2-2, with D perhaps matching TRBD1 (7 bases). CDR3 length: 15 residues. CDR1 is SNHLY and CDR2 is FYNNEI in the germline V gene. V was trimmed by 7 bases and J by 1 base, leaving 13 bases between them. The CDR3 sequence: CASKEQGGNTGELFF. In DNA, the CDR3 is TGTGCCAGCAAAGAGCAGGGGGGGAACACCGGGGAGCTGTTTTTT.

V and J are TRBV27 and TRBJ1-1; 8 bases agree with TRBD1. In germline, CDR1 is MNHEY, CDR2 SMNVEV (reference sequence). The CDR3 runs 14 residues. The V segment lost 2 bases and the J segment 2 bases; nucleotides outside the gene matches: 1. The chain's CDR3 is CASSLPGGNTEAFF. The CDR3 region has the DNA TGTGCCAGCAGTTTACCAGGGGGCAACACTGAAGCTTTCTTT.

The rearrangement links TRBV7-6 to TRBJ2-1; D is possibly TRBD1 (6 bases). V shed 3 bases and J shed 10 bases, with 19 bases lying between them. Germline V gene lookup returns CDR1 SGHVS and CDR2 FNYEAQ. CDR3 size: 15 residues. The CDR3, as DNA: TGTGCCAGCAGCTTGGAGGTCGCCGGTCAGGGGGAGCAGTTCTTC. It is translated as CASSLEVAGQGEQFF. Using reference TRBV7-6 and TRBJ2-1 for the parts outside the CDR3, the full variable domain is GAGVSQSPRYKVTKRGQDVALRCDPISGHVSLYWYRQALGQGPEFLTYFNYEAQQDKSGLPNDRFSAERPEGSISTLTIQRTEQRDSAMYRCASSLEVAGQGEQFFGPGTRLTVL.

This chain uses TRBV7-9 with TRBJ2-7; D is uncertain. This CDR3 has 14 amino acids. V was pared by 3 bases and J by 0 bases, with 9 bases between. Germline V gene sequence: CDR1 SEHNR, CDR2 FQNEAQ (reference sequence). The CDR3 loop is CASSFSTTSYEQYF. In DNA, the CDR3 is TGTGCCAGCAGCTTTTCCACAACCTCCTACGAGCAGTACTTC.

This sequence joins TRBV7-2 and TRBJ2-3; possible D gene TRBD2, 6 bases. This CDR3 is built from 15 residues. Germline-derived CDR1 and CDR2 are SGHTA and FQGNSA. Between the trimmed V and J ends, which lost 5 bases and 8 bases, there was a span of 20 bases. The CDR3 protein is CASSRSWREIGTQYF. The CDR3 region has the DNA TGTGCCAGCAGCCGGTCGTGGCGGGAAATAGGTACGCAGTATTTT.

The chain couples TRBV9 to TRBJ1-1; D not certain. The CDR3 is 14 residues long. V lost 3 bases and J 0 bases, leaving 9 bases between the germline ends. The germline gives CDR1 SGDLS, CDR2 YYNGEE. The CDR3 DNA reads as TGTGCCAGCAGCGGCGGGATCATGAACACTGAAGCTTTCTTT. It translates to CASSGGIMNTEAFF.

This chain joins TRBV10-1 and TRBJ2-7, with TRBD1 matching over 10 bases. Germline CDR1 and CDR2: WNHNN and SYGVQD (reference sequence). The J segment lost 2 bases and the V segment lost 4 bases, leaving 5 bases of the junction unmatched. This CDR3 is built from 15 residues. CDR3 residues: CASSVGQGGPYEQYF. The CDR3 DNA follows: TGCGCCAGCAGTGTCGGACAGGGGGGGCCCTACGAGCAGTACTTC.

The rearrangement uses TRBV11-2 and TRBJ1-2; D is ambiguous. Trimming shortened V by 5 bases and J by 3 bases, and 7 bases separated the two germline ends. The V gene's germline CDR1 is SGHAT and CDR2 FQNNGV. CDR3 size: 12 residues. CDR3 DNA sequence: TGTGCCAGCAGCCATAGCCACTATGGCTACACCTTC. Translation gives CASSHSHYGYTF.

The chain recombines TRBV7-2 with TRBJ2-5, with a tentative D call TRBD1 (6 bases). Trimming stripped 7 bases from V and 5 bases from J, with 17 bases between. CDR3 length equals 14 residues. Germline V gives CDR1 SGHTA, CDR2 FQGNSA. The CDR3 loop is CASIQAWGQETQYF. The CDR3 DNA reads as TGTGCCAGCATCCAAGCTTGGGGGCAGGAGACCCAGTACTTC.

The chain recombines TRBV19 with TRBJ2-7, with TRBD2 matching over 10 bases. The CDR3 covers 15 residues. Germline V gene data show CDR1 as LNHDA and CDR2 as SQIVND (reference sequence). V lost 3 bases and J lost 4; bases outside the gene matches: 6. The CDR3 loop reads CASSMRLAGEYEQYF. CDR3 bases: TGTGCCAGTAGTATGAGGCTAGCGGGAGAGTACGAGCAGTACTTC.

The V call is TRBV7-9, the J call TRBJ2-7, with 11 bases lining up with TRBD2. This CDR3 is 17 amino acids long. Germline CDR1 and CDR2: SEHNR and FQNEAQ (reference sequence). With V trimmed by 5 bases and J by 2 bases, 11 bases remained unmatched. CDR3: CASSPSAGLAGTYEQYF. In nucleotides, the CDR3 is TGTGCCAGCAGCCCAAGTGCCGGACTAGCGGGTACCTACGAGCAGTACTTC.

This clone showed up just a few times. V and J are TRBV10-1 and TRBJ2-7, with TRBD1 identical over 11 bases. Germline V lookup: CDR1 WNHNN, CDR2 SYGVQD (reference sequence). Germline trimming cut 6 bases from V and 3 bases from J; bases unmatched to any gene: 10. The CDR3 loop spans 16 amino acids. Written as DNA, the CDR3 is TGCGCCAGCAGCCTACCCCCGGGACAGGGGGACTACGAGCAGTACTTC. Encoded protein: CASSLPPGQGDYEQYF.

This chain connects TRBV5-1 to TRBJ2-7; TRBD1 matches 7 bases. There are 14 residues in the CDR3. The V segment lost 5 bases and the J segment 6 bases; nucleotides outside the gene matches: 11. Germline loops: CDR1 SGHRS, CDR2 YFSETQ. CDR3 in amino acids: CASRQGPGSREQYF. The CDR3, as DNA: TGCGCCAGCAGACAGGGGCCGGGGTCCCGCGAGCAGTACTTC.

The gene calls are TRBV7-6 and TRBJ2-2; the D is unclear. CDR1 and CDR2 from the germline V gene are SGHVS and FNYEAQ. V shed 2 bases and J shed 4 bases, with 5 bases lying between them. This CDR3 spans 13 amino acids. The CDR3 nucleotides read TGTGCCAGCAGCTTATCTATCACCGGGGAGCTGTTTTTT. This encodes CASSLSITGELFF.